The text below deals with one T cell receptor (beta chain). Original processing methods: From reference gene primer amplification, estimates of nucleated cell counts were derived. Measured with immunoSEQ multiplex PCR; TCRdb has only the in-frame clones, and not every one. V and J calls and clone size are as listed in that table; D and trimming were resolved from the DNA. The sample shows more than 250,000 clones, about 89% of them seen only once. The data stem from a study of blood T cell repertoires in COVID-19. Study background: Sites in the United States, Italy and Spain provided acute and convalescent COVID-19 samples.

The germline CDR1 and CDR2 sequences are MNHNS and SASEGT. The CDR3 has 16 residues. V dropped 3 bases and J dropped 0 bases, with 11 bases sitting between them. The V gene is TRBV6-1, the J gene TRBJ2-2, with D perhaps TRBD2 (6 bases). Sequenced sample: peripheral blood. The receptor's source is a man aged 18 to 29 who had recovered from COVID-19. This chain's CDR3 is CASSDTGLTNTGELFF. CDR3 in DNA: TGTGCCAGCAGTGATACGGGACTCACGAACACCGGGGAGCTGTTTTTT.